The TCR beta chain described here comes from a study of beta chain features in type 1 diabetes. Study outcomes and limitations: For patients and controls alike, PCR might favor shorter templates to the same degree. Type 1 diabetes patients had VDJ junctions that carried fewer insertions and more deletions. Shorter TCRB CDR3s, moderately but significantly so, were found in Type 1 diabetes patients in all four CD4+ subsets.

The ends were cut back, 1 base at V and 2 bases at J, with 9 bases in the middle. From germline, CDR1 is MDHEN and CDR2 SYDVKM. This CDR3 contains 14 residues. The entirety of the isolated RNA underwent reverse transcription, so expressed TCRB transcripts were sequenced. The read count averaged approximately 3.3 million across naive, central memory and regulatory T cell samples. This table comes from immunoSEQ multiplex PCR, and its TCRdb copy is limited to in-frame clones, with some not included. The sample yields roughly 350,000 clones, around a tenth seen once. This clone was recorded a few times. Its specificity is not known.

The receptor comes from a young man with type 1 diabetes. The genes are TRBV28 and TRBJ2-7, with TRBD1 as a possible D gene (6 bases). The material sequenced was central memory CD4+ T cells from blood. This CDR3 is CASSLYGQTYEQYF. The CDR3 DNA sequence: TGTGCCAGCAGTTTATATGGACAGACCTACGAGCAGTACTTC.